The sequence of this T cell receptor (beta chain) was determined in a study of T cell changes during pregnancy in multiple sclerosis (dated 2019 in TCRdb). As for the study more broadly: Changes in the T cell repertoire over the course of pregnancy were examined in this study in women with multiple sclerosis.

On this clone itself: Its antigen specificity is not known. There are no base qualities to consult, and no much larger clone falls within one base.

Library preparation employed the immunoSEQ multiplex PCR assay. What TCRdb holds here is the immuneACCESS table cut down to in-frame rearrangements. Part of the clones is not present; checked against another copy, under half of the missing clones reflect an unresolved V gene, and the others are unexplained. This sample holds approximately 39,000 clones; less than 95% were observed only once. The ten biggest clones cover 0.39% of the sample. Taken from cysteine to phenylalanine, the CDR3 has 14 residues. Only CDR3 DNA is held: 42 bases, read in frame from base 1. The germline V gene encodes CDR1 MNHNY and CDR2 SVGAGI (reference sequence). V lost 6 bases and J lost 0 bases; the stretch between them is 10 bases long.

The sequences come from CD4+ T cells from peripheral blood mononuclear cells, collected in the second trimester of pregnancy. Recombination linked TRBV6-6 to TRBJ2-3; TRBD1 is a possible D gene, resting on 6 matching bases. This TCR derives from a female donor with multiple sclerosis, enrolled in a pregnancy study. The DNA reads as follows: TGTGCCAGCAGGTCAGGGGTTAGCACAGATACGCAGTATTTT. Its amino acids are CASRSGVSTDTQYF.